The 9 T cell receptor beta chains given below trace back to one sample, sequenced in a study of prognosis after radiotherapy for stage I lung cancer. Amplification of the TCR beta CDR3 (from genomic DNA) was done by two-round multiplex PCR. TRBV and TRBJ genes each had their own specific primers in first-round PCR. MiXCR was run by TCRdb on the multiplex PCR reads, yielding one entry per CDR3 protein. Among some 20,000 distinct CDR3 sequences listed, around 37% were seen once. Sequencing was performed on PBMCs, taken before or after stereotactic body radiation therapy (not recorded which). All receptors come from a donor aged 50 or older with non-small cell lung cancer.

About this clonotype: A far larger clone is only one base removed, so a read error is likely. The CDR3 loop is CASSLSGRPTGELSF. CDR3 bases: TGTGCCAGCAGTCTAAGCGGGAGGCCCACCGGGGAGCTGTCTTTT. The genes are TRBV4-1 and TRBJ2-2, with 9 bases matching TRBD2. The CDR3 covers 15 residues. The germline CDR1 and CDR2 sequences are MGHRA and YSYEKL.

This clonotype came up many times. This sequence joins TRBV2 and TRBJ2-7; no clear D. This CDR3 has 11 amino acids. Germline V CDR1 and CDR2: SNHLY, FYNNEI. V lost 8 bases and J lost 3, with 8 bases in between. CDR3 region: CASGDGYEQYF. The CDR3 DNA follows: TGTGCCAGCGGGGATGGCTACGAGCAGTACTTC.

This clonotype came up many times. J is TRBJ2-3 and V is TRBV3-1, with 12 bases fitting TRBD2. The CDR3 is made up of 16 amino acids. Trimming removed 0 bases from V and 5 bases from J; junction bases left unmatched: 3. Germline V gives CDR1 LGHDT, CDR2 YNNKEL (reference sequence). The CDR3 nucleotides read TGTGCCAGCAGCCAAGATCCACTAGCGGGAGGAGATACGCAGTATTTT. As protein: CASSQDPLAGGDTQYF.

CDR3 sequence: CASSYSTTGPLLYGYTF. CDR3 nucleotides: TGTGCCAGCAGTTACTCGACCACAGGGCCACTTCTCTATGGCTACACCTTC. The V gene is TRBV6-6, the J gene TRBJ1-2; D possibly corresponds to TRBD1 (6 bases). Trimming removed 0 bases from V and 4 bases from J, with 18 bases in between. The CDR3 extends over 17 amino acids. The germline CDR1 and CDR2 sequences are MNHNY and SVGAGI (reference sequence).

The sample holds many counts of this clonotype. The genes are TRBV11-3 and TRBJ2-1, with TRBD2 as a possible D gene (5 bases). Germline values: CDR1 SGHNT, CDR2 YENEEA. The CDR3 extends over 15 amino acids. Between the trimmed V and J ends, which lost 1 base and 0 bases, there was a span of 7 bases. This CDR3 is CASSLAGISYNEQFF. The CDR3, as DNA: TGTGCCAGCAGCTTAGCGGGAATCTCCTACAATGAGCAGTTCTTC.

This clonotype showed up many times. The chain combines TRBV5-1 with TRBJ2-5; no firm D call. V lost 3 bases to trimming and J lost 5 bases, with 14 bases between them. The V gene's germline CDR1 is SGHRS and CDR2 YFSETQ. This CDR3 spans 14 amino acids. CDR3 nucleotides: TGCGCCAGCAGCTCTACCCCCGCCCCGGAGACCCAGTACTTC. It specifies CASSSTPAPETQYF.

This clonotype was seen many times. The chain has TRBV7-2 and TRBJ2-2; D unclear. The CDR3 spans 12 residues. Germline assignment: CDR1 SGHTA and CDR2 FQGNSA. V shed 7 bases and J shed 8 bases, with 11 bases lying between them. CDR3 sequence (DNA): TGTGCCAGCACGAGGAGCCTGGGGGAGCTGTTTTTT. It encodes CASTRSLGELFF.

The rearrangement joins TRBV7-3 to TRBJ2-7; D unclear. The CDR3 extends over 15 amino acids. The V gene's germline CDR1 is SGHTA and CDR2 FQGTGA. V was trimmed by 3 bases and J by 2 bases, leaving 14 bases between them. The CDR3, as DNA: TGTGCCAGCAGCTTTCTGCATACATACGCCTACGAGCAGTACTTC. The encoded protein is CASSFLHTYAYEQYF. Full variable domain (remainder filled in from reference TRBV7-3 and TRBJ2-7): GAGVSQTPSNKVTEKGKYVELRCDPISGHTALYWYRQSLGQGPEFLIYFQGTGAADDSGLPNDRFFAVRPEGSVSTLKIQRTERGDSAVYLCASSFLHTYAYEQYFGPGTRLTVT.

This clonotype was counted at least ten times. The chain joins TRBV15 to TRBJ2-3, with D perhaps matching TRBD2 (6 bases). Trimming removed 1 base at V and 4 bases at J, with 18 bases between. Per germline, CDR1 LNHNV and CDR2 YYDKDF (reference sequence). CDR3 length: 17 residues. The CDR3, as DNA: TGTGCCACCAGCAGAGTTTCTAAGTCGGGGGTGGCAGATACGCAGTATTTT. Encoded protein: CATSRVSKSGVADTQYF. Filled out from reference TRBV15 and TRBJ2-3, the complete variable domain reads DAMVIQNPRYQVTQFGKPVTLSCSQTLNHNVMYWYQQKSSQAPKLLFHYYDKDFNNEADTPDNFQSRRPNTSFCFLDIRSPGLGDTAMYLCATSRVSKSGVADTQYFGPGTRLTVL.